These 16 T cell receptor beta chains share one sample of origin, sequenced in a study of control samples from healthy donors and cancer patients. The protocol was immunoSEQ multiplex PCR, while the TCRdb copy is restricted to in-frame clones and leaves out a portion. The table lists under 300,000 clones, about 80% of them singletons. The sample consisted of PBMCs. The receptor source for this set is a woman in her sixties with lung cancer.

This chain connects TRBV2 to TRBJ2-1; 9 bases match TRBD2. The CDR3 loop spans 15 amino acids. CDR1 and CDR2 (germline): SNHLY, FYNNEI. With V trimmed by 2 bases and J by 6 bases, 5 bases remained unmatched. As DNA, the CDR3 is TGTGCCAGCAGTGAAATAGCGGGAGCGGGCAATGAGCAGTTCTTC. As protein: CASSEIAGAGNEQFF.

The chain carries TRBV5-1 and TRBJ2-2; 10 bases are shared with TRBD2. The V gene end was trimmed by 0 bases and the J gene end by 5 bases; junction bases not matched to a gene: 7. The germline gives CDR1 SGHRS, CDR2 YFSETQ. This CDR3 region has 17 residues. CDR3 sequence: CASSLAASGGRTGELFF. DNA of the CDR3: TGCGCCAGCAGCTTGGCTGCTAGCGGGGGACGAACCGGGGAGCTGTTTTTT.

The chain couples TRBV5-1 to TRBJ2-7, with 7 nucleotides matching TRBD2. Germline lookup yields CDR1 SGHRS and CDR2 YFSETQ. V lost 3 bases, J lost 4 bases, and 10 bases stayed unmatched. This CDR3 is built from 15 residues. The CDR3 spells CASSSKAGPSYEQYF. The DNA of the CDR3 is TGCGCCAGCAGCTCCAAAGCGGGACCTTCTTACGAGCAGTACTTC.

This chain connects TRBV6-5 to TRBJ1-1, with TRBD1 matching 8 bases. Unmatched junction bases numbered 6, after V lost 4 bases and J lost 5 bases. Germline V gene sequence: CDR1 MNHEY, CDR2 SVGAGI. The CDR3 has 14 amino acids. For the CDR3, the DNA is TGTGCCAGCAGTTCACAACAGGGGGGTACTGAAGCTTTCTTT. Encoded protein: CASSSQQGGTEAFF.

The count of this clone is one. This chain connects TRBV10-3 to TRBJ1-1; TRBD1 agrees at 8 bases. J lost 3 bases, V lost 7 bases, and 10 bases had no gene match. The germline CDR1 and CDR2 sequences are ENHRY and SYGVKD. This CDR3 is built from 15 residues. The CDR3 region has the DNA TGTGCCATCAATCAGGGGGCCGGTATGTACACTGAAGCTTTCTTT. Translating gives CAINQGAGMYTEAFF.

The rearrangement uses TRBV9 and TRBJ2-1; TRBD1 matches at 8 bases. Trimming removed 4 bases from V and 2 bases from J; junction bases left unmatched: 8. This CDR3 contains 16 residues. Germline CDR1 and CDR2: SGDLS and YYNGEE. CDR3 amino acids: CASSQGAGGTYNEQFF. The CDR3 DNA follows: TGTGCCAGCAGCCAGGGGGCCGGTGGAACCTACAATGAGCAGTTCTTC.

This sequence joins TRBV6-5 and TRBJ2-5, with a weak D call TRBD1 (5 bases). CDR3 size: 14 residues. CDR1 and CDR2 from the germline V gene are MNHEY and SVGAGI. V was shortened by 8 bases and J by 3 bases, with 16 bases between the two germline ends. CDR3 coding DNA: TGTGCCAGCGCGTCCAGGGCCTTGAAAGAGACCCAGTACTTC. It is translated as CASASRALKETQYF.

V and J are TRBV2 and TRBJ1-5; TRBD1 matches 8 bases. The germline CDR1 and CDR2 sequences are SNHLY and FYNNEI. The CDR3 consists of 14 residues. V trimming: 7 bases; J trimming: 6 bases; junction bases outside the gene matches: 8. CDR3 DNA sequence: TGTGCCAGCAAAGGAGGACAGGGCAGTCAGCCCCAGCATTTT. This sequence encodes CASKGGQGSQPQHF.

The sample holds one count of this clone. The V and J genes are TRBV5-1 and TRBJ1-4, with D maybe TRBD1 (5 bases). Germline assignment: CDR1 SGHRS and CDR2 YFSETQ. The V and J ends lost 0 bases and 3 bases respectively, with 6 bases between them. This CDR3 comprises 14 residues. In DNA, the CDR3 is TGCGCCAGCAGCTTGGCAGGGTCTAATGAAAAACTGTTTTTT. It specifies CASSLAGSNEKLFF.

V usage is TRBV5-1 and J usage is TRBJ2-2; 8 bases map to TRBD2. V dropped 4 bases and J dropped 7; count of bases not matched to a gene: 12. CDR1 and CDR2 (germline): SGHRS, YFSETQ. This CDR3 is 16 amino acids long. CDR3 DNA: TGCGCCAGCAGCCCCCTAGGACTAGCATCCAACGGGGAGCTGTTTTTT. It translates to CASSPLGLASNGELFF.

This chain connects TRBV19 to TRBJ2-1, with TRBD2 matching 11 bases. Unmatched junction bases numbered 15, after V lost 3 bases and J lost 5 bases. CDR1 is LNHDA, CDR2 SQIVND, per germline (reference sequence). The CDR3 runs 19 residues. In nucleotides, the CDR3 is TGTGCCAGTAGTATGTTCACGACCTTCCTAGCGGGAGGAGACAATGAGCAGTTCTTC. This gives the protein CASSMFTTFLAGGDNEQFF.

V usage is TRBV5-1 and J usage is TRBJ1-3; D is unresolved. CDR3 size: 16 residues. V was clipped by 4 bases and J by 4 bases, with 18 bases between them. CDR1 is SGHRS, CDR2 YFSETQ, per germline. This CDR3 is CASSPGPGLEGNTIYF. DNA for the CDR3: TGCGCCAGCAGCCCTGGACCGGGTCTGGAAGGAAACACCATATATTTT.

The CDR3 region has the DNA TGCGCCAGCAGCTTGGGACAGGGGGTGAGGAACACTGAAGCTTTCTTT. Amino acid sequence: CASSLGQGVRNTEAFF. The chain employs TRBV5-1 and TRBJ1-1, with 9 bases lining up with TRBD1. J was trimmed by 1 base and V by 0 bases; bases with no gene match: 4. CDR1 SGHRS and CDR2 YFSETQ come from the germline V gene. CDR3 length: 16 residues. The complete variable domain, with remaining parts taken from reference TRBV5-1 and TRBJ1-1, reads KAGVTQTPRYLIKTRGQQVTLSCSPISGHRSVSWYQQTPGQGLQFLFEYFSETQRNKGNFPGRFSGRQFSNSRSEMNVSTLELGDSALYLCASSLGQGVRNTEAFFGQGTRLTVV.

CDR3 nucleotide sequence: TGTGCCAGCAGCTTCGGACTAGCCGGCACCGGGGAGCTGTTTTTT. This codes for CASSFGLAGTGELFF. The chain uses TRBV7-3 and TRBJ2-2, with TRBD2 identical over 8 bases. The ends lost 3 bases at V and 4 bases at J; junction bases unmatched: 4. This CDR3 is 15 amino acids long. CDR1 is SGHTA and CDR2 is FQGTGA in the germline V gene.

A single count supports this clone. The genes are TRBV11-2 and TRBJ1-2, with 8 bases that match TRBD1. Germline V CDR1 and CDR2: SGHAT, FQNNGV. Losses at the gene ends were 0 bases for V and 8 bases for J; bases not matched to a gene: 8. CDR3 length: 15 residues. CDR3 coding DNA: TGTGCCAGCAGCTTAGAAGGACAGGGCATCGGCGGCTACACCTTC. Protein: CASSLEGQGIGGYTF.

CDR3 loop: CASSSGGHEQYF. The CDR3 nucleotides read TGTGCCAGCAGCTCAGGAGGCCACGAGCAGTACTTC. The J gene is TRBJ2-7, the V gene TRBV11-2, with D perhaps matching TRBD2 (5 bases). Germline loops: CDR1 SGHAT, CDR2 FQNNGV. V dropped 4 bases and J dropped 5 bases, with 9 bases sitting between them. CDR3 length equals 12 residues.